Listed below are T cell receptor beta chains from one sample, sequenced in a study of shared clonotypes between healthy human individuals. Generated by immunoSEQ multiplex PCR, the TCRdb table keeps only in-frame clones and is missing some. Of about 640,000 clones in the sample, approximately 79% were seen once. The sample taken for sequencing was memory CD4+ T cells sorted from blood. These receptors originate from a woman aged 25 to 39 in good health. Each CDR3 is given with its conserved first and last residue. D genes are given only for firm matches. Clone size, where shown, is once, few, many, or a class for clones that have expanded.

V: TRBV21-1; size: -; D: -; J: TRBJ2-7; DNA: TGTGCCAGCAGCTCTGGGGGGGAAGGGAGATACTACGAGCAGTACTTC; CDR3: CASSSGGEGRYYEQYF
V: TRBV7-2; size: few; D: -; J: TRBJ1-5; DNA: TGTGCCAGCAGCTTAGCGAGGCAGTACAATCAGCCCCAGCATTTT; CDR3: CASSLARQYNQPQHF
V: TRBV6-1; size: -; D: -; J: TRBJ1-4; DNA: TGTGCCAGCATCCTATTCGCGGGGGTAGGAGAAAAACTGTTTTTT; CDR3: CASILFAGVGEKLFF
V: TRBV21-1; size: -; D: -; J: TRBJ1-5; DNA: TGTGCCAGCAGCAAGGGGAATCAGCCCCAGCATTTT; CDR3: CASSKGNQPQHF
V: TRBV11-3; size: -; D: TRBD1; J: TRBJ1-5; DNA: TGTGCCAGCAGCACCACTGGACAGGGTTTGGGGCCCAATCAGCCCCAGCATTTT; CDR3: CASSTTGQGLGPNQPQHF
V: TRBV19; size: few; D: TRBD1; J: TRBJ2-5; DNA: TGTGCCAGTAGTGGGCCCGGGACAGGGTTTCAGGAGACCCAGTACTTC; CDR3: CASSGPGTGFQETQYF
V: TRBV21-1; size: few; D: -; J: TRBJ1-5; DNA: TGTGCCAGCAGCACCAGAGGAGGGCATTTT; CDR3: CASSTRGGHF
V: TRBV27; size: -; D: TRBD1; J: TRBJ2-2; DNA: TGTGCCAGCAGTCCGGGACAGGGGGGAACCGGGGAGCTGTTTTTT; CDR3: CASSPGQGGTGELFF
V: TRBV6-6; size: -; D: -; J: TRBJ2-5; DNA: TGTGCCAGCAGCGTACTAGGACGGGAGACCCAGTACTTC; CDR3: CASSVLGRETQYF
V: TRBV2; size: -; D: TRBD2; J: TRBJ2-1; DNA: TGTGCCAGCAAACGTATAGCGGGCATCCCTGAGCAGTTCTTC; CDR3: CASKRIAGIPEQFF
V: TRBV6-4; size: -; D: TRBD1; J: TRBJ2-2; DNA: TGTGCCAGCAGTCCGGACAGGGGTCGGGGGGAGCTGTTTTTT; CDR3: CASSPDRGRGELFF
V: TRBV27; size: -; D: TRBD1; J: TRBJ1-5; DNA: TGTGCCAGCAGTTCTACCGGGACAGGGTACAATCAGCCCCAGCATTTT; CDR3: CASSSTGTGYNQPQHF
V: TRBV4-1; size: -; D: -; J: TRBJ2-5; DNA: TGCGCCAGCAGCCAAGGCCCCTCCGCAGGGGAGGAGACCCAGTACTTC; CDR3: CASSQGPSAGEETQYF
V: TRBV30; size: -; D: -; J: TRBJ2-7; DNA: TGTGCCTGGAGTGCCCTTGGCGGGCCCTCCTACGAGCAGTACTTC; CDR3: CAWSALGGPSYEQYF
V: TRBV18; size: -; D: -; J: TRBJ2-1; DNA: TGTGCCAGCTCACCCCCCTCGTTGGGGCACAATGAGCAGTTCTTC; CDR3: CASSPPSLGHNEQFF
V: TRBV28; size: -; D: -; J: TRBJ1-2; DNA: TGTGCCAGCAGCGCGAACCAGGGATCCTCCCCAAAGGGCTACACCTTC; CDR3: CASSANQGSSPKGYTF
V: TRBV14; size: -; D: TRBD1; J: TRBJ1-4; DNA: TGTGCCAGCAGCCACAGACCGACAGGGGCCTCCGAAAAACTGTTTTTT; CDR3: CASSHRPTGASEKLFF
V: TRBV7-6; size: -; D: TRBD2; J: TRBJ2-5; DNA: TGTGCCAGCAGCTTAGGTCTTGGGGGAGGGCAAGAGACCCAGTACTTC; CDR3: CASSLGLGGGQETQYF
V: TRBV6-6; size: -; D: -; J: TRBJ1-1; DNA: TGTGCCAGCAGTTACGTGGGGAGGAACACTGAAGCTTTCTTT; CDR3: CASSYVGRNTEAFF
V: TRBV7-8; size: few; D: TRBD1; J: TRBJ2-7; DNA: TGTGCCAGCAGCTTCCTTGGGACAGGGAAGGCGGAAGGTGAATACGAGCAGTACTTC; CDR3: CASSFLGTGKAEGEYEQYF
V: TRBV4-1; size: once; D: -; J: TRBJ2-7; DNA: TGCGCCAGCAGCCAAGATCCGGGGATGTCGAAAACGGCAGTGTACTTC; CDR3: CASSQDPGMSKTAVYF
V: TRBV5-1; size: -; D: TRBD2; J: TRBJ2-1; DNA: TGCGCCAGCAGCTTAACTAGCGGGAGTAGGGAGCAGTTCTTC; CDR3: CASSLTSGSREQFF
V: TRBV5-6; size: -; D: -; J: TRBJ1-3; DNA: TGTGCCAGCAGCTTGGCCCCATCGACCAACACCATATATTTT; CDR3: CASSLAPSTNTIYF
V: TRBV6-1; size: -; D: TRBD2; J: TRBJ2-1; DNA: TGTGCCAGCAGTGCCAGACTAGCGGGATCCCACAATGAGCAGTTCTTC; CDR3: CASSARLAGSHNEQFF